Listed below are T cell receptor beta chains from one sample, sequenced in a study of long-term antiretroviral therapy in people with HIV. This table comes from immunoSEQ multiplex PCR, and its TCRdb copy is limited to in-frame clones, with some not included. The table lists 30,000 to 40,000 clones, about 93% of them singletons, with 3.6% in the top ten. The sample in question was unsorted PBMCs, obtained 4.1 years after starting antiretroviral therapy. The receptors were gathered from a woman aged 45-59 years with HIV. The CDR3 runs from the conserved cysteine through the conserved F or W. D genes are given only for firm matches. Size values are once, few and many counts, or a class for expanded clones, and some rows have none.

TGTGCCAGCAGCGTAGAATCGGGCACTGAAGCTTTCTTT,CASSVESGTEAFF,NA,TRBJ1-1,NA,TRBV9
TGTGCCAGCTCACCACAGGGGATAGGCTCTGGAAACACCATATATTTT,CASSPQGIGSGNTIYF,NA,TRBJ1-3,NA,TRBV18
TGCGCCAGCAGCTTGGCGATAGCTAACTATGGCTACACCTTC,CASSLAIANYGYTF,few,TRBJ1-2,NA,TRBV5-1
TGTGCCAGCACCCGGGACCAGAACACCGGGGAGCTGTTTTTT,CASTRDQNTGELFF,NA,TRBJ2-2,NA,TRBV9
TGTGCCAGCAGGCCGGGACAAATCACAGATACGCAGTATTTT,CASRPGQITDTQYF,NA,TRBJ2-3,NA,TRBV2
TGTGCCAGTAGTATAGGGACAAGAGGAGACCCTAAACTGTTTTTT,CASSIGTRGDPKLFF,NA,TRBJ1-4,NA,TRBV19
TGTGCCAGCAGCTTGGGGAGCGGGGGATGGCAAGAGACCCAGTACTTC,CASSLGSGGWQETQYF,NA,TRBJ2-5,TRBD2,TRBV7-9
TGTGCCAGCAGACCAACAGGGTACAATTCACCCCTCCACTTT,CASRPTGYNSPLHF,once,TRBJ1-6,NA,TRBV25-1
TGTGCCAGCAGCCCCAGGCCCGAGCAGAATTCACCCCTCCACTTT,CASSPRPEQNSPLHF,NA,TRBJ1-6,NA,TRBV5-5
TGCAGCGTTGAAGATATCGGCGGGCCCAGCTCCTACAATGAGCAGTTCTTC,CSVEDIGGPSSYNEQFF,NA,TRBJ2-1,NA,TRBV29-1
TGTGCCACCCACAGGGGGAGCGGAAACACCATATATTTT,CATHRGSGNTIYF,NA,TRBJ1-3,TRBD1,TRBV6-6
TGTGCCAGCAGTTTAACCCCGAACAGGGAAGCTTTCTTT,CASSLTPNREAFF,once,TRBJ1-1,NA,TRBV27
TGCAGCGTTGAGGACACTGAAGCTTTCTTT,CSVEDTEAFF,NA,TRBJ1-1,NA,TRBV29-1
TGTGCCAGCTCACCCGTGTCCTCTGGAAACACCATATATTTT,CASSPVSSGNTIYF,NA,TRBJ1-3,NA,TRBV18
TGTGCCAGCAGTTACTCTTCGGGGTCTCGACGCGAGCAGTACTTC,CASSYSSGSRREQYF,NA,TRBJ2-7,NA,TRBV6-5
TGTGCCAGTAGTATTAGGCTAGCGGGGGTTTCCTCCTACAATGAGCAGTTCTTC,CASSIRLAGVSSYNEQFF,NA,TRBJ2-1,TRBD2,TRBV19
TGCAGCGTTGTTCCGCTAGCGGGGGGCATGCAGTTCTTC,CSVVPLAGGMQFF,NA,TRBJ2-1,TRBD2,TRBV29-1
TGCGCCAGCAGCCAGCGGGGTGGGTATGGCTACACCTTC,CASSQRGGYGYTF,NA,TRBJ1-2,NA,TRBV4-3
TGTGCCAGCAGCATCGCCGGGGTCCAGGGAGAGACCCAGTACTTC,CASSIAGVQGETQYF,NA,TRBJ2-5,NA,TRBV7-2
TGCGCCAGCAGCTCAACTGGGAGAGACGGCTATGGCTACACCTTC,CASSSTGRDGYGYTF,NA,TRBJ1-2,NA,TRBV5-1
TGTGCCAGCAGCTCGACTAGCTGGGACCAAGAGACCCAGTACTTC,CASSSTSWDQETQYF,NA,TRBJ2-5,TRBD2,TRBV7-9
TGTGCCTGGAGTGTACTAGGGGAGAGGCCCCAGCATTTT,CAWSVLGERPQHF,NA,TRBJ1-5,NA,TRBV30
TGTGCCAGCAGCCCGGAGGTGAATCAGCCCCAGCATTTT,CASSPEVNQPQHF,NA,TRBJ1-5,NA,TRBV5-5
TGTGCCAGCAGACTCCTCCAGAGCTATGGCTACACCTTC,CASRLLQSYGYTF,NA,TRBJ1-2,NA,TRBV27
TGTGCCAGCAGGAGATATACAGGGGACGCGACCTACGAGCAGTACTTC,CASRRYTGDATYEQYF,NA,TRBJ2-7,TRBD1,TRBV2
TGCAGCGTTGAACTCGGAAACACCATATATTTT,CSVELGNTIYF,NA,TRBJ1-3,NA,TRBV29-1
TGCGCCAGCAGCGCTGAACCGGGACAGACGAATTCACCCCTCCACTTT,CASSAEPGQTNSPLHF,NA,TRBJ1-6,TRBD1,TRBV5-1
TGTGCCAGCAGCGTAGTATCTGGGTGGAATGAGCAGTTCTTC,CASSVVSGWNEQFF,NA,TRBJ2-1,NA,TRBV9
TGCAGCGTTCCTCTGGGGGGGCGGTCTACCAATGAGCAGTTCTTC,CSVPLGGRSTNEQFF,NA,TRBJ2-1,NA,TRBV29-1
TGTGCCAGCAGTCTAGGACAGAGGCCCTACAATGAGCAGTTCTTC,CASSLGQRPYNEQFF,NA,TRBJ2-1,NA,TRBV27
TGTGCCAGCAGCTTAATGTCTGAGCAGTTCTTC,CASSLMSEQFF,NA,TRBJ2-1,NA,TRBV7-9
TGTGCCACCAGCAGAGATAGTGCCGGGTACACTGAAGCTTTCTTT,CATSRDSAGYTEAFF,NA,TRBJ1-1,NA,TRBV15
TGTGCCAGCAGCTGGGGGATTTCCACAGATACGCAGTATTTT,CASSWGISTDTQYF,NA,TRBJ2-3,NA,TRBV11-2
TGTGCCTGGGGGACCGGGAGAAATCAGCCCCAGCATTTT,CAWGTGRNQPQHF,NA,TRBJ1-5,NA,TRBV30
TGTGCCAGCAGTCCTCTAAGGAAGGGGGGGACGAGAGACCAAGAGACCCAGTACTTC,CASSPLRKGGTRDQETQYF,NA,TRBJ2-5,NA,TRBV14
TGTGCCAGCAGTGATGGGCCAGGGGGAGGCTACACCTTC,CASSDGPGGGYTF,NA,TRBJ1-2,TRBD1,TRBV6-1
TGTGCCAGTAGTGGGACAGCTAATTCACCCCTCCACTTT,CASSGTANSPLHF,NA,TRBJ1-6,TRBD1,TRBV19
TGTGCCACCACGGGGGAAGCCAAAAACATTCAGTACTTC,CATTGEAKNIQYF,NA,TRBJ2-4,NA,TRBV6-5
TGTGCCATCGATCGCGGGGGGGCCTATGAGCAGTTCTTC,CAIDRGGAYEQFF,NA,TRBJ2-1,TRBD2,TRBV10-3
TGTGCCAGCACTTCAATGGGGGGGGTTAGAGAGACCCAGTACTTC,CASTSMGGVRETQYF,few,TRBJ2-5,TRBD2,TRBV2
TGTGCCAGCAGCCCCGATCGGGTAAGGACTTTCTTT,CASSPDRVRTFF,NA,TRBJ1-1,NA,TRBV7-6
TGTGCCAGCAGCTCTCGGACAGACCGTTACCAAGAGACCCAGTACTTC,CASSSRTDRYQETQYF,once,TRBJ2-5,NA,TRBV7-8